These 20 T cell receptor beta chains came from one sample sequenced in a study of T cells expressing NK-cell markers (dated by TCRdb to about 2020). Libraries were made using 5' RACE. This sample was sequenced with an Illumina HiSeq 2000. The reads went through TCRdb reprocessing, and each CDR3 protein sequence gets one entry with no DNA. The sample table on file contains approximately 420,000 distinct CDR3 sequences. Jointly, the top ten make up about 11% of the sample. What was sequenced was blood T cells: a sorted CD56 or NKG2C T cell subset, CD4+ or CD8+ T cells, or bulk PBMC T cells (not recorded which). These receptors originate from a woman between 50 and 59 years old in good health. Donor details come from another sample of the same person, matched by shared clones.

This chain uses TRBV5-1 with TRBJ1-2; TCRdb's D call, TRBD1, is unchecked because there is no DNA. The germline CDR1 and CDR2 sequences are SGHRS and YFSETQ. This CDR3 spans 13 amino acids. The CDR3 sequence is CASSLEGGWGYTF.

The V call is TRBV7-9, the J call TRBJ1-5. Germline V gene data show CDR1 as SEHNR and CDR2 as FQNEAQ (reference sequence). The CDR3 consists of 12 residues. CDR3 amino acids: CASSLGGLAQHF.

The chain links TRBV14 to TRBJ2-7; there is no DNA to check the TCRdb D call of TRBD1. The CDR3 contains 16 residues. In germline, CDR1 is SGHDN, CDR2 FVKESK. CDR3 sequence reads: CASSQKIGDPGYEQYF.

The chain's CDR3 is CASSSVPGQGVEQFF. This chain links TRBV11-3 with TRBJ2-1; without DNA, the TCRdb call of TRBD1 cannot be checked. The germline V gene encodes CDR1 SGHNT and CDR2 YENEEA. CDR3 length: 15 amino acids.

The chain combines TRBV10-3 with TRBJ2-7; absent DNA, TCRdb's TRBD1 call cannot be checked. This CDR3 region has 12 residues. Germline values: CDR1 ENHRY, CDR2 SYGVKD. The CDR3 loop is CAIRRQGFEQYF.

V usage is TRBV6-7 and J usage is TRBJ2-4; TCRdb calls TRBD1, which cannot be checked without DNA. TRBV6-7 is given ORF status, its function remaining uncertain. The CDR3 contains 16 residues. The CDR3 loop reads CASSYEGAGAKNIQYF.

CDR3 loop: CASSTRTGDGKGYTF. The V call is TRBV3-1, the J call TRBJ1-2; as DNA is missing, the TRBD1 call by TCRdb cannot be tested. The CDR3 runs 15 residues. Germline V CDR1 and CDR2: LGHDT, YNNKEL (reference sequence).

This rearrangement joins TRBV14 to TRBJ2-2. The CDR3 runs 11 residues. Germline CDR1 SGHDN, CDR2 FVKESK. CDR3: CASGDYGELFF.

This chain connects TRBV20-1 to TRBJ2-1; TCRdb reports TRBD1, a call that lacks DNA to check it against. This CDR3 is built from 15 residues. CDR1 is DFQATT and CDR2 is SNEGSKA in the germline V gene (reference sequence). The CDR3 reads CSAKNLGTGVARQFF.

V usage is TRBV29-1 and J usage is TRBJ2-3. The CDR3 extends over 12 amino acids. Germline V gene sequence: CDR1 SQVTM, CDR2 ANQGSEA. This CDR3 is CSVVETGDTQYF.

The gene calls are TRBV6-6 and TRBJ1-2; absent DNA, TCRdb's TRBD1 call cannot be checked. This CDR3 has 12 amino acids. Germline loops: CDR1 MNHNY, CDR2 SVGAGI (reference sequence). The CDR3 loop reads CASSPQGNGYTF.

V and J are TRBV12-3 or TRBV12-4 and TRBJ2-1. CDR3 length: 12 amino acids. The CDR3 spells CASSSSVNEQFF.

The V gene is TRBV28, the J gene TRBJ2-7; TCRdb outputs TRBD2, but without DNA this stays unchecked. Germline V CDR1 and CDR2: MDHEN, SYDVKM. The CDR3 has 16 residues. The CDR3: CASSLLSLAGRYEQYF.

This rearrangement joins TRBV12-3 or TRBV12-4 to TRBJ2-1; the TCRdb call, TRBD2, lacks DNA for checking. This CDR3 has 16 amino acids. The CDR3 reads CASRPRREGPYNEQFF.

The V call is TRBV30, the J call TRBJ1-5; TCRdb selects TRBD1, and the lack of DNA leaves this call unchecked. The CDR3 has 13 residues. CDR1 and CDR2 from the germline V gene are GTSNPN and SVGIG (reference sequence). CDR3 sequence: CAWSSGDDQPQHF.

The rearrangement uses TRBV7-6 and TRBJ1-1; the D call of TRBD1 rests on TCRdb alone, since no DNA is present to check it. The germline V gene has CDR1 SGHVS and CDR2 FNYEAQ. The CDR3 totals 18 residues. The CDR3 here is CASSLAEEQGAMNTEAFF.

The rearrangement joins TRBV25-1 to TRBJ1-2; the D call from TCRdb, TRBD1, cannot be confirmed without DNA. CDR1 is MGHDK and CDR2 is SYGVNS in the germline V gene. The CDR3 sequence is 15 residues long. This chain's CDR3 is CASSEGQGKSYGYTF.

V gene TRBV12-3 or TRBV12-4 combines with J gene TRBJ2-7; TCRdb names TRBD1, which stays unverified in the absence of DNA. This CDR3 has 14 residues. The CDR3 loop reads CASSLDRVLDEQYF.

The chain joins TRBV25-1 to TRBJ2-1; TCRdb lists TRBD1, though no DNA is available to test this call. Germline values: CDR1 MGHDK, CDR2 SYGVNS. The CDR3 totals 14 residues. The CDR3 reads CASSDDRPSNEQFF.

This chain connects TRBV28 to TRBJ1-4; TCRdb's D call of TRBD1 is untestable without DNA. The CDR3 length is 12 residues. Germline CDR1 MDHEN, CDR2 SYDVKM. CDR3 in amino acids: CASRPPGGKLFF.